This is a list of T cell receptor beta chains from one sample in a study of CD8 T cells in ankylosing spondylitis. MiXCR, run by TCRdb on the 5' RACE reads, gives a single entry per CDR3 protein. In the table there are roughly 300,000 distinct CDR3 sequences, roughly 8% of which are singletons. Material: blood, either unsorted or a sorted T cell fraction (not recorded which). Receptor source: a male donor with ankylosing spondylitis. The CDR3 runs from the conserved cysteine through the conserved F or W. Each record gives: clone size, V gene, J gene, D gene, CDR3 protein, CDR3 DNA. D genes are given only for firm matches. The size entry is marked missing in some rows and otherwise reads once, few, many or a size class.

>many|TRBV4-1|TRBJ2-5|.
CASSQAGLETQYF
TGCGCCAGCAGCCAAGCCGGGTTAGAGACCCAGTACTTC
>.|TRBV7-3|TRBJ2-3|.
CASSFVGYTDTQYF
TGTGCCAGCAGCTTTGTCGGATACACAGATACGCAGTATTTT
>.|TRBV5-1|TRBJ2-1|TRBD2
CASSFGLAGGLNEQFF
TGCGCCAGCAGCTTCGGACTAGCGGGAGGACTCAATGAGCAGTTCTTC
>.|TRBV20-1|TRBJ1-1|TRBD1
CSASSDRPSMNTEAFF
TGCAGTGCTAGTTCGGACAGGCCGTCTATGAACACTGAAGCTTTCTTT
>.|TRBV4-1|TRBJ2-3|.
CASSQGRPNVRDTQYF
TGCGCCAGCAGCCAAGGTAGACCAAACGTACGCGATACGCAGTATTTT
>many|TRBV12-3/TRBV12-4|TRBJ1-5|.
CASSFMGSSNQPQHF
TGTGCCAGCAGTTTCATGGGTTCTAGCAATCAGCCCCAGCATTTT
>.|TRBV30|TRBJ2-5|TRBD2
CAWSRGGQETQYF
TGTGCCTGGAGTCGGGGGGGGCAAGAGACCCAGTACTTC
>many|TRBV15|TRBJ2-2|.
CATSRDVRVNGELFF
TGTGCCACCAGCAGAGATGTCAGGGTTAACGGGGAGCTGTTTTTT
>.|TRBV19|TRBJ2-2|.
CATTGRANTGELFF
TGTGCCACGACAGGAAGGGCGAACACCGGGGAGCTGTTTTTT
>.|TRBV12-3/TRBV12-4|TRBJ2-1|.
CASSLGGGPGEQFF
TGTGCCAGCAGTTTAGGTGGGGGGCCGGGTGAGCAGTTCTTC
>few|TRBV12-3/TRBV12-4|TRBJ2-7|TRBD2
CASSLGGGRFPSYEQYF
TGTGCCAGCAGTTTAGGGGGGGGACGCTTCCCTTCCTACGAGCAGTACTTC
>few|TRBV7-9|TRBJ2-3|TRBD2
CASSLRPGTSADTQYF
TGTGCCAGCAGCCTCCGCCCCGGGACTAGTGCCGATACGCAGTATTTT
>.|TRBV7-2|TRBJ2-1|.
CASSIERDNEQFF
TGTGCCAGCAGCATAGAACGGGACAATGAGCAGTTCTTC
>few|TRBV7-2|TRBJ2-3|.
CASSLAGRGVDTQYF
TGTGCCAGCAGCTTAGCAGGGCGTGGTGTAGATACGCAGTATTTT
>few|TRBV28|TRBJ2-2|TRBD2
CASSLSLAGFTGELFF
TGTGCCAGCAGTTTATCACTAGCGGGCTTCACCGGGGAGCTGTTTTTT
>.|TRBV5-1|TRBJ1-1|.
CASSPEPNTEAFF
TGCGCCAGCAGCCCGGAACCTAACACTGAAGCTTTCTTT
>many|TRBV20-1|TRBJ1-1|.
CSAREQGSRNTEAFF
TGCAGTGCTAGAGAACAGGGAAGTAGGAACACTGAAGCTTTCTTT
>many|TRBV29-1|TRBJ2-1|.
CSGGADNEQFF
TGCAGCGGGGGGGCAGACAATGAGCAGTTCTTC
>many|TRBV20-1|TRBJ2-1|.
CSAREQGSGKYNEQFF
TGCAGTGCTAGAGAACAGGGCAGCGGGAAGTACAATGAGCAGTTCTTC
>.|TRBV27|TRBJ2-5|TRBD1
CASSYSPGQPISTQYF
TGTGCCAGCAGTTACTCCCCGGGACAGCCTATTTCGACCCAGTACTTC
>few|TRBV4-1|TRBJ1-6|.
CASSQGPRRGVTLHF
TGCGCCAGCAGCCAAGGGCCTCGGCGGGGTGTGACCCTCCACTTT
>few|TRBV6-5|TRBJ2-5|.
CASSYGPLETQYF
TGTGCCAGCAGTTACGGGCCGTTAGAGACCCAGTACTTC
>.|TRBV6-5|TRBJ2-7|TRBD2
CASSYGSSGNSYEQYF
TGTGCCAGCAGTTACGGATCTAGCGGGAACTCCTACGAGCAGTACTTC
>few|TRBV12-3/TRBV12-4|TRBJ2-5|TRBD2
CASSFGGGTSEQETQYF
TGTGCCAGCAGTTTTGGGGGAGGGACTAGCGAACAAGAGACCCAGTACTTC
>many|TRBV5-1|TRBJ2-3|TRBD1
CASSLAGGTQYF
TGCGCCAGCAGCTTGGCAGGGGGTACGCAGTATTTT
>many|TRBV5-1|TRBJ2-7|.
CASSFRFESYEQYF
TGCGCCAGCAGCTTCCGATTTGAGTCCTACGAGCAGTACTTC
>few|TRBV9|TRBJ2-1|.
CASSVGGGGYNEQFF
TGTGCCAGCAGCGTAGGTGGGGGAGGTTACAATGAGCAGTTCTTC